The T cell receptor beta chain described here comes from a study of blood T cell repertoires in COVID-19. Looking at the study overall: Sample material is recorded as cDNA or gDNA derived from T cells, B-cell-depleted T cells, or PBMCs.

This clone was picked up a small number of times. This table comes from immunoSEQ multiplex PCR, and its TCRdb copy is limited to in-frame clones, with some not included. In the table there are roughly 300,000 clones, 80% to 90% of which are singletons. This CDR3 comprises 14 residues. Trimming stripped 7 bases from V and 3 bases from J, with 13 bases between. Germline CDR1 reads LNHDA; CDR2 reads SQIVND (reference sequence). The receptor was isolated from a woman in her thirties or forties with acute COVID-19. The V and J genes are TRBV19 and TRBJ1-3, with a possible D match to TRBD1 (5 bases). The sequencing input was PBMCs or T cells enriched from blood (not recorded which). The CDR3 nucleotides are TGTGCCAGTACCCCCGACAGTAATGGAAACACCATATATTTT. This sequence encodes CASTPDSNGNTIYF.